This TCR beta chain derives from a study of shared clonotypes between healthy human individuals. Across the whole study: Donors had three CD4 naive, three CD4 memory, two CD8 naive and one CD8 memory plate apiece. Study results and limitations: Researchers found naive subsets generally carried larger estimated richness than memory subsets.

Trimming took off 0 bases at V and 4 bases at J, with 11 bases between the two ends. The CDR3 consists of 16 residues. In germline, CDR1 is SGHNT, CDR2 YYREEE (reference sequence). From CD4+ cells came CD45RA+ naive and CD45RA-negative memory subsets. Method: immunoSEQ multiplex PCR; TCRdb's copy keeps in-frame clones and lacks some. The sample has around 2.3 million clones, approximately 94% seen once. About this clone itself: Its antigen remains unknown.

Sequenced material: naive CD4+ T cells sorted from blood. Subset: CD45RA+ positively selected. This clonotype originated in a man aged 18 to 29 in good health. This rearrangement joins TRBV5-4 to TRBJ2-6; no reliable D call. Here the CDR3 reads CASSLDSFRGANVLTF. The DNA for the CDR3 is TGTGCCAGCAGCTTGGACAGTTTTAGGGGGGCCAACGTCCTGACTTTC.